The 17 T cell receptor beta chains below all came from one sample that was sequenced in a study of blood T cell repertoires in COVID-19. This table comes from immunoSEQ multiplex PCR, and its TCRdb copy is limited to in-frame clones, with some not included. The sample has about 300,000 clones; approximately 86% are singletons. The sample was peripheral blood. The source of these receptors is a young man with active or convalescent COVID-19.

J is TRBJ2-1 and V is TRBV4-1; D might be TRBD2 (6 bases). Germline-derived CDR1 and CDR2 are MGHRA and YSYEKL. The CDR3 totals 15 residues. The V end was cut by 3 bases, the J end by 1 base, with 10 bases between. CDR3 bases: TGCGCCAGCAGCCAGGTAGCGGATTCCTACAATGAGCAGTTCTTC. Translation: CASSQVADSYNEQFF.

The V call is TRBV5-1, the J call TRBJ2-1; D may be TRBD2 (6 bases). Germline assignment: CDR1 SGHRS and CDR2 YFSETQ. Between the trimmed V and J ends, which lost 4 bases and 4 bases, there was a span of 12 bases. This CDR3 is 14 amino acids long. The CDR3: CASSGGVGYNEQFF. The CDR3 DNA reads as TGCGCCAGCAGCGGCGGGGTTGGATACAATGAGCAGTTCTTC.

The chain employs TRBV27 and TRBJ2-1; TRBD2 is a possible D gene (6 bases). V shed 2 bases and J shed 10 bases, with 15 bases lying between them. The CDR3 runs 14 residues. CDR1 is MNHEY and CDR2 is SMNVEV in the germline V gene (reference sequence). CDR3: CASSLGRQFLEQFF. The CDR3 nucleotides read TGTGCCAGCAGTTTAGGGAGGCAATTCCTGGAGCAGTTCTTC.

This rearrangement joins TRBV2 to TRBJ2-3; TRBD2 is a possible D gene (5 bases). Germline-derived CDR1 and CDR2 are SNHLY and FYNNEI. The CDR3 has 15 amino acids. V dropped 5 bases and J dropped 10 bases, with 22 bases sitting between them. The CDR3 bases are TGTGCCAGCAGTTCACTAGAGTTGGCATCTAAGGCGCAGTATTTT. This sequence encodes CASSSLELASKAQYF.

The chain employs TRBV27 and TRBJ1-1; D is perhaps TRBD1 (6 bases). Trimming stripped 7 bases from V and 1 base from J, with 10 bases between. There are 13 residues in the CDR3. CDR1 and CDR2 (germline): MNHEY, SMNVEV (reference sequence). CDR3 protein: CASTATGNTEAFF. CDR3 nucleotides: TGTGCCAGCACCGCGACAGGGAACACTGAAGCTTTCTTT.

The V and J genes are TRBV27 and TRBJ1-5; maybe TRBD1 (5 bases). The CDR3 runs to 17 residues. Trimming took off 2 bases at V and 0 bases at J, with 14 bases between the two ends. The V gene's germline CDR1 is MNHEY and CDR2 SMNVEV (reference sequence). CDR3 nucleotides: TGTGCCAGCAGTTTAAACGGGGGTCCAGATAGCAATCAGCCCCAGCATTTT. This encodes CASSLNGGPDSNQPQHF.

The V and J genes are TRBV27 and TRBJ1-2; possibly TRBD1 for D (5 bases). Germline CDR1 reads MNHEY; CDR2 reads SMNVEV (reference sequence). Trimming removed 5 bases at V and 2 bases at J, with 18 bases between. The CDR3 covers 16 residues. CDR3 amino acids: CASSTTGVERNYGYTF. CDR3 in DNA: TGTGCCAGCAGTACTACAGGTGTTGAACGAAACTATGGCTACACCTTC.

CDR3 nucleotides: TGTGCCAGCAGCTTCCCGGGTAACACTGAAGCTTTCTTT. As protein: CASSFPGNTEAFF. The V call is TRBV7-9, the J call TRBJ1-1, with no clear D. This CDR3 has 13 amino acids. V lost 3 bases to trimming and J lost 2 bases, with 7 bases between them. Germline loops: CDR1 SEHNR, CDR2 FQNEAQ (reference sequence).

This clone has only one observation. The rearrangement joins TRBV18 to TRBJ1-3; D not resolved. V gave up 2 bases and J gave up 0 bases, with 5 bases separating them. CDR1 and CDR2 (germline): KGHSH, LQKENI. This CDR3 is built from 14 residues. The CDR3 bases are TGTGCCAGCTCACCAAGCGCCTCTGGAAACACCATATATTTT. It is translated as CASSPSASGNTIYF.

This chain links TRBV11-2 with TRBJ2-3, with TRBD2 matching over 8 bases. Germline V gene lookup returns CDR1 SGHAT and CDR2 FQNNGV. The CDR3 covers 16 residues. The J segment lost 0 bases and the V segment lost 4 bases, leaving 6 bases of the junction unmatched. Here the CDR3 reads CASSSLAGTSTDTQYF. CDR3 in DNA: TGTGCCAGCAGCTCCCTAGCGGGTACTAGCACAGATACGCAGTATTTT.

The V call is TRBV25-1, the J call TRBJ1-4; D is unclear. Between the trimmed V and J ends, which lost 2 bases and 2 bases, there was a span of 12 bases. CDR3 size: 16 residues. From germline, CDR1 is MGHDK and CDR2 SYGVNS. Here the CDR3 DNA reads TGTGCCAGCAGTGAAGCCCGAGGGTGGACTAATGAAAAACTGTTTTTT. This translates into CASSEARGWTNEKLFF.

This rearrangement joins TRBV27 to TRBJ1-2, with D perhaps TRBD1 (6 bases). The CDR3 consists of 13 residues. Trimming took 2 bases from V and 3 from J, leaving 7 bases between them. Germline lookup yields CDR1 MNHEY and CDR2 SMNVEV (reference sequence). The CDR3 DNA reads TGTGCCAGCAGTTTACGGACAGACTATGGCTACACCTTC. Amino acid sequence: CASSLRTDYGYTF.

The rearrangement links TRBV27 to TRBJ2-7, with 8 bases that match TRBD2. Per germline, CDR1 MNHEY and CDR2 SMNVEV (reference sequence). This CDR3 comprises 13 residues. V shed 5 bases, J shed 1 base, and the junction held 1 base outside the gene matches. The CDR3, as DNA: TGTGCCAGCAGTACGGGAGGGTCCTACGAGCAGTACTTC. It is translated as CASSTGGSYEQYF.

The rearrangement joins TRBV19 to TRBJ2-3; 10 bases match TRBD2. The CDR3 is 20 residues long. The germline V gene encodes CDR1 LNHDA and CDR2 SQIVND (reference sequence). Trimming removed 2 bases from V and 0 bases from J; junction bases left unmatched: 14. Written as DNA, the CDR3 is TGTGCCAGTAGTATATCACACCCGGGACTAGCGAAAACTAGCACAGATACGCAGTATTTT. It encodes CASSISHPGLAKTSTDTQYF.

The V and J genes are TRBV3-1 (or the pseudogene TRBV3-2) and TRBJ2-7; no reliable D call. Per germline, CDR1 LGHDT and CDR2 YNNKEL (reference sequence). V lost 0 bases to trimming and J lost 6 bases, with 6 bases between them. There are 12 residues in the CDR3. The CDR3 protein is CASSQERGEQYF. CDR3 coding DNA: TGTGCCAGCAGCCAAGAGCGCGGCGAGCAGTACTTC.

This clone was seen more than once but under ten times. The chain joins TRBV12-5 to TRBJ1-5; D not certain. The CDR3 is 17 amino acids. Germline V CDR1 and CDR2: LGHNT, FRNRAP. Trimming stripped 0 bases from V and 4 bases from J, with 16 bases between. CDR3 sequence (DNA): TGTGCTAGTGGTTTGGTACGGTCCGAATTACTTAATCAGCCCCAGCATTTT. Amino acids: CASGLVRSELLNQPQHF.

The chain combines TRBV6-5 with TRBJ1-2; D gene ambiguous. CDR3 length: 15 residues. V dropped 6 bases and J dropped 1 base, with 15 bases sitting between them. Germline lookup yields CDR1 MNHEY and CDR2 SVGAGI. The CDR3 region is CASSETRRGNYGYTF. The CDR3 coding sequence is TGTGCCAGCAGCGAGACAAGGCGGGGTAACTATGGCTACACCTTC.